These 21 T cell receptor beta chains share one sample of origin, sequenced in a study of glioma-infiltrating T cells. TCR alpha and beta CDR3 regions were amplified from RNA using iRepertoire nested multiplex PCR. TCRdb re-analysed the multiplex PCR reads in MiXCR, keeping a single row per CDR3 protein. Among some 180,000 distinct CDR3 sequences listed, 30% to 40% were seen once. Sequencing was carried out using glioma tissue, nonneoplastic brain tissue, or PBMCs (not recorded which). These receptors were collected from a human donor with low-grade glioma or glioblastoma, undergoing nonglioma brain surgery, or in good health (not recorded which).

About this clonotype: This may be a read error, as it is one base from a much larger clone. The genes are TRBV6-6 and TRBJ2-6, with 7 bases fitting TRBD1. Germline V lookup: CDR1 MNHNY, CDR2 SVGAGI (reference sequence). Unmatched junction bases numbered 13, after V lost 10 bases and J lost 1 base. The CDR3 contains 17 residues. CDR3 coding DNA: TGTGCCATCAGGAACACTAAGGGGGCTTCTGGGGCCAACGTCCTGACTTTC. Amino acid sequence: CAIRNTKGASGANVLTF.

With respect to this clonotype: Lacking the conserved final phenylalanine or tryptophan, this CDR3 likely reflects a read error. The chain couples TRBV20-1 to TRBJ1-5; D unclear. The CDR3 is made up of 14 amino acids. In germline, CDR1 is DFQATT, CDR2 SNEGSKA (reference sequence). The DNA of the CDR3 is TGCAGTGCTAGTTTCAGATCGGGCAATCGGCCCCAGCATCTT. It specifies CSASFRSGNRPQHL.

Remarks on this clonotype: A junction boundary mismatches the germline segment, possibly from a read error. The chain recombines TRBV27 with TRBJ1-6, with no clear D. Germline V lookup: CDR1 MNHEY, CDR2 SMNVEV (reference sequence). This CDR3 has 15 residues. The CDR3 loop is CASTARGGAVIPRHF. For the CDR3, the DNA is TGTGCCAGCACAGCTCGGGGTGGCGCCGTGATACCCCGCCACTTT.

This clonotype was counted between two and nine times. This rearrangement joins TRBV30 to TRBJ1-1, with TRBD1 as a possible D gene (5 bases). Germline V lookup: CDR1 GTSNPN, CDR2 SVGIG (reference sequence). This CDR3 has 12 amino acids. Trimming pared 3 bases from V and 12 bases from J, leaving 17 bases between. DNA for the CDR3: TGTGCCTGGAGCCACGGGACCCGGGGTACTTTCTTT. Protein sequence: CAWSHGTRGTFF.

The rearrangement joins TRBV7-2 to TRBJ2-5; 7 bases are shared with TRBD1. The V segment lost 5 bases and the J segment 7 bases; nucleotides outside the gene matches: 7. The CDR3 length is 13 residues. The germline V gene encodes CDR1 SGHTA and CDR2 FQGNSA. This CDR3 is CASSPQGMGTQYF. The CDR3 DNA reads as TGTGCCAGCAGCCCACAGGGGATGGGGACCCAGTACTTC.

The chain links TRBV11-2 to TRBJ1-1; D is uncertain. Trimming took 7 bases from V and 4 from J, leaving 13 bases between them. This CDR3 has 13 amino acids. Looked up from germline, CDR1 is SGHAT and CDR2 is FQNNGV. This chain's CDR3 is CASKVMGITEAFF. The CDR3 nucleotides are TGTGCCAGCAAGGTTATGGGGATCACTGAAGCTTTCTTT.

In its sample, this clonotype was seen many times. A read error may produce the germline difference seen at one junction end. The gene calls are TRBV7-9 and TRBJ2-7; 12 bases align to TRBD2. This CDR3 is 15 amino acids long. Germline loops: CDR1 SEHNR, CDR2 FQNEAQ (reference sequence). CDR3 DNA sequence: TGTGCCAGCAGCTTCGGACTAGCGGGATGGTACGAACAGTACTTC. Residues: CASSFGLAGWYEQYF.

The chain carries TRBV27 and TRBJ2-3; TRBD1 aligns across 7 bases. V shed 4 bases, J shed 2 bases, and the junction held 12 bases outside the gene matches. This CDR3 has 17 residues. Germline V lookup: CDR1 MNHEY, CDR2 SMNVEV (reference sequence). The CDR3 reads CASSSYSGQVTTDTQYF. DNA of the CDR3: TGTGCCAGCAGTTCTTACTCCGGACAGGTTACCACAGATACGCAGTATTTT.

This clonotype was observed many times. The V call is TRBV15, the J call TRBJ1-6, with D maybe TRBD1 (5 bases). V was trimmed by 5 bases and J by 7 bases, leaving 18 bases between them. Germline V gene data show CDR1 as LNHNV and CDR2 as YYDKDF (reference sequence). The CDR3 totals 16 residues. For the CDR3, the DNA is TGTGCCACCAGCGCCCGGGGGATCGGGGGAAATTCACCCCTCCACTTT. It translates to CATSARGIGGNSPLHF.

This clonotype was found many times. The chain links TRBV7-9 to TRBJ1-6, with 7 bases identical to TRBD1. The CDR3 covers 16 residues. With V trimmed by 4 bases and J by 9 bases, 12 bases remained unmatched. The V gene's germline CDR1 is SEHNR and CDR2 FQNEAQ (reference sequence). The CDR3 loop is CASSSPKTGTFSPLHF. In DNA, the CDR3 is TGTGCCAGCAGCTCCCCCAAGACAGGGACCTTTTCACCCCTCCACTTT.

The rearrangement uses TRBV6-4 and TRBJ2-1, with 7 positions matching TRBD1. Trimming at V came to 5 bases and at J to 0 bases, leaving 4 bases not matched to a gene. The CDR3 covers 15 residues. Germline CDR1 reads MRHNA; CDR2 reads SNTAGT. The DNA of the CDR3 is TGTGCCAGCAGTAGGGGGCCAAGCTCCTACAATGAGCAGTTCTTC. This encodes CASSRGPSSYNEQFF.

This clonotype was counted at least ten times. The J gene is TRBJ2-3, the V gene TRBV28; TRBD2 matches 9 bases. The trim removed 7 bases at V and 0 bases at J, leaving 8 bases unmatched. Germline V gives CDR1 MDHEN, CDR2 SYDVKM. This CDR3 contains 16 residues. CDR3 sequence reads: CASKVALAGSTDTQYF. The CDR3 coding sequence is TGTGCCAGCAAAGTAGCTCTAGCGGGAAGCACAGATACGCAGTATTTT. Drawing the rest from reference TRBV28 and TRBJ2-3, the complete variable domain is DVKVTQSSRYLVKRTGEKVFLECVQDMDHENMFWYRQDPGLGLRLIYFSYDVKMKEKGDIPEGYSVSREKKERFSLILESASTNQTSMYLCASKVALAGSTDTQYFGPGTRLTVL.

This clonotype was picked up many times. The V and J genes are TRBV7-2 and TRBJ1-6; D is undetermined. The CDR3 totals 16 residues. Per the germline V gene, CDR1 is SGHTA and CDR2 is FQGNSA. V dropped 1 base and J dropped 5 bases, with 12 bases sitting between them. CDR3 DNA: TGTGCCAGCAGCTTAGTCGCTGGGCAGAATAATTCACCCCTCCACTTT. Its translation is CASSLVAGQNNSPLHF.

This clonotype was observed many times. The chain is built from TRBV5-4 and TRBJ2-1; 14 bases agree with TRBD2. Germline V CDR1 and CDR2: SGHNT, YYREEE (reference sequence). The CDR3 is 15 residues long. J was trimmed by 7 bases and V by 0 bases; bases with no gene match: 0. CDR3 in amino acids: CASSLGLAGGNEQFF. The CDR3 DNA reads as TGTGCCAGCAGCTTGGGACTAGCGGGAGGGAATGAGCAGTTCTTC.

This clonotype showed up just once. A much larger clone differs by one base, so this may be a read error. This chain connects TRBV18 to TRBJ2-7; D ambiguous. Looked up from germline, CDR1 is KGHSH and CDR2 is LQKENI. CDR3 size: 12 residues. V lost 2 bases and J lost 4, with 6 bases in between. The CDR3 DNA is TGTGCCAGCTCACCAAGTCCTTACGAGCAGTACTTC. Translated, it gives CASSPSPYEQYF.

This clonotype was detected many times. J is TRBJ1-2 and V is TRBV20-1; the D gene is possibly TRBD1 (5 bases). The CDR3 has 15 residues. From germline, CDR1 is DFQATT and CDR2 SNEGSKA (reference sequence). V shed 5 bases and J shed 8 bases, with 24 bases lying between them. This CDR3 reads CSAPLGRDGSWGYTF. Here the CDR3 DNA reads TGCAGTGCTCCCCTCGGCAGGGACGGTTCTTGGGGCTACACCTTC.

This clonotype has a count of ten or more. V usage is TRBV7-2 and J usage is TRBJ2-3; D is possibly TRBD1 or TRBD2 (5 bases each). CDR1 SGHTA and CDR2 FQGNSA come from the germline V gene. The CDR3 covers 15 residues. The germline V and J ends were trimmed by 5 bases and 0 bases, with 12 bases remaining between them. CDR3 sequence reads: CASSPLGASTDTQYF. The CDR3 bases are TGTGCCAGCAGCCCCCTCGGGGCTAGCACAGATACGCAGTATTTT.

This clonotype was counted at least ten times. The chain is built from TRBV6-1 and TRBJ2-2, with D perhaps matching TRBD2 (5 bases). Trimming removed 2 bases at V and 4 bases at J, with 14 bases between. Germline loops: CDR1 MNHNS, CDR2 SASEGT. CDR3 size: 16 residues. In DNA form, the CDR3 reads TGTGCCAGCAGTGAACTTCCTAGCTTGACCACCGGGGAGCTGTTTTTT. As protein: CASSELPSLTTGELFF.

This clonotype was observed at least ten times. The chain is built from TRBV5-1 and TRBJ2-7, with D perhaps TRBD1 (6 bases). V dropped 3 bases and J dropped 3 bases, with 10 bases sitting between them. From germline, CDR1 is SGHRS and CDR2 YFSETQ. CDR3 length: 13 amino acids. The CDR3 nucleotides are TGCGCCAGCAGCTCAAACAGGGACTACGAGCAGTACTTC. It yields the protein CASSSNRDYEQYF.

This clonotype was picked up many times. The chain joins TRBV6-6 to TRBJ1-1; 8 nucleotides line up with TRBD1. CDR1 is MNHNY and CDR2 is SVGAGI in the germline V gene (reference sequence). V shed 2 bases and J 1 base; nucleotides not matched to a gene: 3. This CDR3 spans 15 amino acids. CDR3 nucleotides: TGTGCCAGCAGTTACCAGGGACAGGCGAACACTGAAGCTTTCTTT. Translation: CASSYQGQANTEAFF.

This clonotype occurred once. A read error may explain this, as a much larger clone is one base away. The chain is built from TRBV19 and TRBJ1-3; D perhaps matches TRBD1 (5 bases). The CDR3 is 9 amino acids. Germline V lookup: CDR1 LNHDA, CDR2 SQIVND (reference sequence). The CDR3 DNA reads as TGTCGGGGGATAGCCACCATATATTTT. This sequence encodes CRGIATIYF. Together with reference TRBV19 and TRBJ1-3, the CDR3 gives the full variable domain: DGGITQSPKYLFRKEGQNVTLSCEQNLNHDAMYWYRQDPGQGLRLIYYSQIVNDFQKGDIAEGYSVSREKKESFPLTVTSAQKNPTAFYLCRGIATIYFGEGSWLTVV.